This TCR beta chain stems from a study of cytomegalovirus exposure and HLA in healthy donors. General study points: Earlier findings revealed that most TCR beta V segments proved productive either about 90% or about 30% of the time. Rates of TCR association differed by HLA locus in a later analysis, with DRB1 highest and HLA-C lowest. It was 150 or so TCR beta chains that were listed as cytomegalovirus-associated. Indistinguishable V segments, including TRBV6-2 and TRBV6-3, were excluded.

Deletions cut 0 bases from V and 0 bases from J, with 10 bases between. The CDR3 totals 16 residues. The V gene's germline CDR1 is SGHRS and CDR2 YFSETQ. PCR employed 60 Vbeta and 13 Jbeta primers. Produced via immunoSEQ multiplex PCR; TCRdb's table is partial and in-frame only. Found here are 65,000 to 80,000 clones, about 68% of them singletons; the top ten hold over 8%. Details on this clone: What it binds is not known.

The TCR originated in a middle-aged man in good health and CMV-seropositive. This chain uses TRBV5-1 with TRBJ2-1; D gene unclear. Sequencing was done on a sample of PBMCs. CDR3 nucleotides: TGCGCCAGCAGCTTGGATGTCTCGAGCTCCTACAATGAGCAGTTCTTC. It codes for CASSLDVSSSYNEQFF. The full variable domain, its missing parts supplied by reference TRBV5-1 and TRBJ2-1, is KAGVTQTPRYLIKTRGQQVTLSCSPISGHRSVSWYQQTPGQGLQFLFEYFSETQRNKGNFPGRFSGRQFSNSRSEMNVSTLELGDSALYLCASSLDVSSSYNEQFFGPGTRLTVL.